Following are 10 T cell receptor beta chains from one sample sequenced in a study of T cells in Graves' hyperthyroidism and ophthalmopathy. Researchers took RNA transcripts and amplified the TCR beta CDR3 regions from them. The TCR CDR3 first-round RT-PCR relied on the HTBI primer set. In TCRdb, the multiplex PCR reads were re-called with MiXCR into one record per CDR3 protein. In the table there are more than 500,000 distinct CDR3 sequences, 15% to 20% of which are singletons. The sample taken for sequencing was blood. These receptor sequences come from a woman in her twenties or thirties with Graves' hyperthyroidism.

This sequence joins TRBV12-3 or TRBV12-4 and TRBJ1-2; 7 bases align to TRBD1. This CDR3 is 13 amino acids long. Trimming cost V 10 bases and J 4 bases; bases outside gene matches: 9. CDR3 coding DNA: TGTGCCAACAGGGGAACTCAGGGCTATGGCTACACCTTC. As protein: CANRGTQGYGYTF.

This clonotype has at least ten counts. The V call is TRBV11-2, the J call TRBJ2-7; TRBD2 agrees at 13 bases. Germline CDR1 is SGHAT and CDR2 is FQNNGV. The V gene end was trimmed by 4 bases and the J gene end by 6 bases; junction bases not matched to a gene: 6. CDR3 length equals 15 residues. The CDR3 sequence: CASSWTSGSVSEQYF. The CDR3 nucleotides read TGTGCCAGCAGCTGGACTAGCGGGAGTGTCTCCGAGCAGTACTTC. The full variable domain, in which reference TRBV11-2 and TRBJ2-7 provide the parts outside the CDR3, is EAGVAQSPRYKIIEKRQSVAFWCNPISGHATLYWYQQILGQGPKLLIQFQNNGVVDDSQLPKDRFSAERLKGVDSTLKIQPAKLEDSAVYLCASSWTSGSVSEQYFGPGTRLTVT.

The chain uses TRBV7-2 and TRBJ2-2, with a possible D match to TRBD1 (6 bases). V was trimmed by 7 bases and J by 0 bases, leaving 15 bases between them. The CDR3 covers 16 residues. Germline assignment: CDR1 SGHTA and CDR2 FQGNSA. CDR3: CASILRGGTNTGELFF. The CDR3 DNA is TGTGCCAGCATCCTTCGAGGGGGTACGAACACCGGGGAGCTGTTTTTT.

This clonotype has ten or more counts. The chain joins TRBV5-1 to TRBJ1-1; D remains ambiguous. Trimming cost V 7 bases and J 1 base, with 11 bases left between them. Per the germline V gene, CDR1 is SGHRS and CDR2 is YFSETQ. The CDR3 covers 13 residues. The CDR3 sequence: CASYLTENTEAFF. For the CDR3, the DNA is TGCGCCAGCTACCTTACAGAGAACACTGAAGCTTTCTTT. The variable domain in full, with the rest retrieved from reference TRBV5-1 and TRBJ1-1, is KAGVTQTPRYLIKTRGQQVTLSCSPISGHRSVSWYQQTPGQGLQFLFEYFSETQRNKGNFPGRFSGRQFSNSRSEMNVSTLELGDSALYLCASYLTENTEAFFGQGTRLTVV.

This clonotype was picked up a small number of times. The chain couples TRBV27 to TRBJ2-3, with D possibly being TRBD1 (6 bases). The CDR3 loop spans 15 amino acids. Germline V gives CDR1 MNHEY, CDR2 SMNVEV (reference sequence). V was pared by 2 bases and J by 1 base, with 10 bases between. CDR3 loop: CASSLGGVGTDTQYF. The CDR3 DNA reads TGTGCCAGCAGTTTAGGGGGCGTGGGCACAGATACGCAGTATTTT.

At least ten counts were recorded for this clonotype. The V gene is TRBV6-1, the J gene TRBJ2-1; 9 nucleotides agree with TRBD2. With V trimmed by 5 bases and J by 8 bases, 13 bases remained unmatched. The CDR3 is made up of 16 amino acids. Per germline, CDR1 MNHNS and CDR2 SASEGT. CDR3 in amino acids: CASSPLGLAGKDEQFF. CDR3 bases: TGTGCCAGCAGTCCCCTTGGCCTAGCGGGAAAGGATGAGCAGTTCTTC.

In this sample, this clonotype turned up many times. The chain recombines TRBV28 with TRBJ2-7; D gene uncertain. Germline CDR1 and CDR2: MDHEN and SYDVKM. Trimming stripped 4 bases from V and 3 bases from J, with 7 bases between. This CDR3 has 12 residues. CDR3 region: CASSSLFYEQYF. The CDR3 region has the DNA TGTGCCAGCAGTTCTTTATTCTACGAGCAGTACTTC.

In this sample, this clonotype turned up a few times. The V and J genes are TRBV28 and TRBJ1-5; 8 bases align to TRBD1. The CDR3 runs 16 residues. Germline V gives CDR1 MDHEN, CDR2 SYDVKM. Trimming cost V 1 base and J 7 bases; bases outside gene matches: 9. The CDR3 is CASSLFGRGRAQPQHF. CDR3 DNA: TGTGCCAGCAGTTTATTTGGCAGGGGGCGCGCGCAGCCCCAGCATTTT.

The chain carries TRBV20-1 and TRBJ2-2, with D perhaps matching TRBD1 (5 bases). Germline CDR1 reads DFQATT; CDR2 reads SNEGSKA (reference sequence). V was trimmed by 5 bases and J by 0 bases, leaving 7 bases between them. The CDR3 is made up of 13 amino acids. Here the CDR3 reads CSALRANTGELFF. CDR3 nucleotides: TGCAGTGCTCTCAGGGCGAACACCGGGGAGCTGTTTTTT.

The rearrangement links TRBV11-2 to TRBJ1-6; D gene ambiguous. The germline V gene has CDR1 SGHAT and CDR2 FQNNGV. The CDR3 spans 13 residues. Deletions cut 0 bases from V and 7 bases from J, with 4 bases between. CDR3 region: CASSLDPNSPLHF. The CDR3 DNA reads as TGTGCCAGCAGCTTAGATCCGAATTCACCCCTCCACTTT.